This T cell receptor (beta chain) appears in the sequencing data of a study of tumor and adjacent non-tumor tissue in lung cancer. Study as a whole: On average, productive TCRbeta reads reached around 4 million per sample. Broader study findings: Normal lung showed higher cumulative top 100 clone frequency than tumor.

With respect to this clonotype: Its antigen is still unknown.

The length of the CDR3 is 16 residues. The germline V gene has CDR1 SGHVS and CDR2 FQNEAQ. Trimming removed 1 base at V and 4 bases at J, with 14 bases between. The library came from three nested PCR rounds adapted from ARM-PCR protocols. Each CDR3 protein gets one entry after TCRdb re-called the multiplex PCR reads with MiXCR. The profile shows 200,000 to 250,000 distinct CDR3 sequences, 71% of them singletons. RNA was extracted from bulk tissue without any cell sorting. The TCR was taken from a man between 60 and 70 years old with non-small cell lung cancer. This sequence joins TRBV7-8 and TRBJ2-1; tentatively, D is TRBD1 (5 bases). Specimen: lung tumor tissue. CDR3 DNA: TGTGCCAGCAGCTTAGGTAGGGGCAGAAATTACAATGAGCAGTTCTTC. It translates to CASSLGRGRNYNEQFF.